Here is one TCR beta chain with its context. Data came from immunoSEQ multiplex PCR; TCRdb stores just in-frame clones and leaves some out. The sample consists of around 21,000 clones, around 85% of them appearing once. The CDR3 runs to 14 residues. Germline V CDR1 and CDR2: SGDLS, YYNGEE. V shed 3 bases and J 1 base; nucleotides not matched to a gene: 2. This entry is derived from a study of T cells in tumors after PD-1 blockade. The V call is TRBV9, the J call TRBJ1-1; 8 nucleotides agree with TRBD1. The source of this sequence is a human donor with advanced basal cell or squamous cell carcinoma (not recorded which). Sequenced here: PBMCs, sampled after anti-PD-1 therapy. The CDR3 loop reads CASSAGTGNTEAFF. The CDR3 DNA is TGTGCCAGCAGCGCCGGGACAGGGAACACTGAAGCTTTCTTT.